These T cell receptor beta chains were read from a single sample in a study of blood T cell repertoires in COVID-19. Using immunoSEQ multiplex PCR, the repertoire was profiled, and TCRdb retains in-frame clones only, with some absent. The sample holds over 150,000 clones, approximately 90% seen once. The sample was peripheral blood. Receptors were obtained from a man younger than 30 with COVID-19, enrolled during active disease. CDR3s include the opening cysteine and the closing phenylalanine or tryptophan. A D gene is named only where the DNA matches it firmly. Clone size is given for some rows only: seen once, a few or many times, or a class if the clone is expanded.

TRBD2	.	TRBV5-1	CASSSLPGGYNEQFF
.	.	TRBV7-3	CASSLKRGTVHINEQFF
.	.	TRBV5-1	CASSLSSSYNEQFF
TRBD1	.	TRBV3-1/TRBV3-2	CASSHSIPGQGTFSSYEQYF
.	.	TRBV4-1	CASSQLQGGTEAFF
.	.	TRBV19	CASLTGMGSTGELFF
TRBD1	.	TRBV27	CASSPLRDRVYEQYF
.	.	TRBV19	CASSITRQTYEQYF
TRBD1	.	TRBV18	CASSPPNGTGYREQYF
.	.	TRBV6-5	CASSKHTENTEAFF
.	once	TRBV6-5	CASSYSSSPYEQYF
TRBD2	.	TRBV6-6	CASSLPFSGTSESSYNEQFF
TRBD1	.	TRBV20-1	CSASRTGDYNSPLHF
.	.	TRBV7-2	CASSLYRANNQPQHF
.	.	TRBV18	CASSPPWDFSLYDEQFF
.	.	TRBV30	CAWRQAYPGNSPLHF
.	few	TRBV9	CASSARGGVTGELFF
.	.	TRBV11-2	CASSLSVPGVTEAFF
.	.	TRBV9	CASSAGSPYEQYF
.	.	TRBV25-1	CASSEYISNYGYTF
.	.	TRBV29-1	CSVEDPDSPTQETQYF
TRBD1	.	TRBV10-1	CASREQGGEQYF